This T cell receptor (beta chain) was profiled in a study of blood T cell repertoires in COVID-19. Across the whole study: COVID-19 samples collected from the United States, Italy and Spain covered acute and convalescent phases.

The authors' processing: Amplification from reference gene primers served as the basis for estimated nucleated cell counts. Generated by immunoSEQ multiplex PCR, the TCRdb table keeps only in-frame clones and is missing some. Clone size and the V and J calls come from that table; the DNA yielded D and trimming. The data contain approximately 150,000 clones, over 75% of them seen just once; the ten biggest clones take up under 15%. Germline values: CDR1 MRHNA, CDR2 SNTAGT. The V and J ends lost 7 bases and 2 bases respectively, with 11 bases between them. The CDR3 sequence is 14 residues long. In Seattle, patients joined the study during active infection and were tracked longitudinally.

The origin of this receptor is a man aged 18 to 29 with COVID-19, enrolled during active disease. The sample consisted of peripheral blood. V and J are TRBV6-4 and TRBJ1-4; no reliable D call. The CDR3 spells CASKTNETNEKLFF. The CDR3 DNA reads TGTGCCAGCAAGACTAACGAGACTAATGAAAAACTGTTTTTT.